This TCR beta chain originates from a study of T-cell reconstitution after alpha-beta-depleted transplantation in children. CDR1 and CDR2 from the germline V gene are SGHTA and FQGNSA. There are 13 residues in the CDR3. V gave up 4 bases and J gave up 3 bases; unmatched junction bases: 3. Unique molecular identifiers were incorporated during preparation of the TCRbeta library. MiXCR, run by TCRdb on the PCR reads, gives a single entry per CDR3 protein. The sample shows some 530,000 distinct CDR3 sequences, under 15% of them seen only once. This clonotype was seen many times. The chain uses TRBV7-2 and TRBJ2-7; 7 bases are shared with TRBD1. The sequencing used PBMCs from the stem cell graft donor, collected from the stem cell graft. This receptor was identified in a human donor who donated a stem cell graft to a child with combined immunodeficiency. The CDR3 region has the DNA TGTGCCAGCAGCTGGGACAGATTCTACGAGCAGTACTTC. Its translation is CASSWDRFYEQYF.